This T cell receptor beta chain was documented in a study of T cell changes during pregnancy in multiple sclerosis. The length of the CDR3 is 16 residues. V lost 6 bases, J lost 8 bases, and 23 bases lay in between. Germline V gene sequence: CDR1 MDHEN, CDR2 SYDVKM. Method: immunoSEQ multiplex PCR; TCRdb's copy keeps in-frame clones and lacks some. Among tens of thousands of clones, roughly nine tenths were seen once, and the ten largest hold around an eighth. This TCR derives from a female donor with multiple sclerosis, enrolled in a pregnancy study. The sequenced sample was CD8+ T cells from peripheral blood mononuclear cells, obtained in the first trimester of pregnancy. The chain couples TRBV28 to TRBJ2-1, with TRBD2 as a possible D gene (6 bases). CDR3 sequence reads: CASSLGVAENVDEQFF. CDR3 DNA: TGTGCCAGCAGCCTAGGGGTAGCGGAGAATGTAGATGAGCAGTTCTTC. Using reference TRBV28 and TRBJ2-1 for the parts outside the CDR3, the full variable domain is DVKVTQSSRYLVKRTGEKVFLECVQDMDHENMFWYRQDPGLGLRLIYFSYDVKMKEKGDIPEGYSVSREKKERFSLILESASTNQTSMYLCASSLGVAENVDEQFFGPGTRLTVL.